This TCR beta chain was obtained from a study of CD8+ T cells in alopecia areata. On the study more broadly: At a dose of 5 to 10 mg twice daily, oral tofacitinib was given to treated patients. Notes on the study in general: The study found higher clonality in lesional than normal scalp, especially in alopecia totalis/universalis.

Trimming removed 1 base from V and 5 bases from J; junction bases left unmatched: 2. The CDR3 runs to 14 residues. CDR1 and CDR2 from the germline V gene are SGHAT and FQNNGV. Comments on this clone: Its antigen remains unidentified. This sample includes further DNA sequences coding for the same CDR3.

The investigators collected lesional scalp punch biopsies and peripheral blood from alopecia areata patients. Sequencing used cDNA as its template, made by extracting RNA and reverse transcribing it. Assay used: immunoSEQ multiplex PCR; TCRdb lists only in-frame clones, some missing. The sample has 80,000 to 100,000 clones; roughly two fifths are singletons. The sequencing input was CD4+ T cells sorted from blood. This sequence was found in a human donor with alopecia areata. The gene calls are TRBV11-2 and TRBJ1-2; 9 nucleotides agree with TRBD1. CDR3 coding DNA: TGTGCCAGCAGCTTAGTGGACAGGGGATATGGCTACACCTTC. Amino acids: CASSLVDRGYGYTF.